This is a list of T cell receptor beta chains from one sample in a study of shared clonotypes between healthy human individuals. Generated by immunoSEQ multiplex PCR, the TCRdb table keeps only in-frame clones and is missing some. The table has a few million clones, around 95% seen once. Sequenced: naive CD4+ T cells sorted from blood. The source is a young man in good health. CDR3s include the opening cysteine and the closing phenylalanine or tryptophan. The D gene is left open where the match is weak. Clone sizes are given selectively: once, few, many, or a class where the clone is expanded.

TRBV9,18,NA,TRBD1,TRBJ2-6,TGTGCCAGCAGCCCAGGACAGGGGGCACTCTCTGGGGCCAACGTCCTGACTTTC,CASSPGQGALSGANVLTF
TRBV6-1,13,NA,NA,TRBJ1-4,TGTGCCAGCAGCCACAGGGTTGGTGAAAAACTGTTTTTT,CASSHRVGEKLFF
TRBV18,15,NA,TRBD1,TRBJ2-7,TGTGCCAGCTCACCCCTGACAGGGGTCCCCTACGAGCAGTACTTC,CASSPLTGVPYEQYF
TRBV6-5,15,NA,TRBD2,TRBJ2-7,TGTGCCAGCAGTTATACTAGCGGGGCCTCCTACGAGCAGTACTTC,CASSYTSGASYEQYF
TRBV10-3,14,NA,TRBD1,TRBJ2-7,TGTGCCATCAGTGGAGGACAGGGCCCCTACGAGCAGTACTTC,CAISGGQGPYEQYF
TRBV5-6,14,NA,NA,TRBJ1-4,TGTGCCAGCAGCTTGCAGATAATCAATGAAAAACTGTTTTTT,CASSLQIINEKLFF
TRBV18,15,NA,NA,TRBJ2-5,TGTGCCAGCTCACCCCTCCGAGGACAGTTAGAGACCCAGTACTTC,CASSPLRGQLETQYF
TRBV7-2,14,NA,NA,TRBJ2-3,TGTGCCAGCACCAACCCGCGGGGCACAGATACGCAGTATTTT,CASTNPRGTDTQYF
TRBV18,16,NA,NA,TRBJ1-3,TGTGCCAGCTCCGGGGGGCCCGGGGTCTCTGGAAACACCATATATTTT,CASSGGPGVSGNTIYF
TRBV27,16,NA,NA,TRBJ1-2,TGTGCCAGTAGCCCGACAGGTCCTCTAGTTAACTATGGCTACACCTTC,CASSPTGPLVNYGYTF
TRBV7-3,16,NA,NA,TRBJ2-2,TGTGCCAGCAGCTTGGAGGTGGGTCAGAAGACCGGGGAGCTGTTTTTT,CASSLEVGQKTGELFF
TRBV7-2,14,NA,TRBD2,TRBJ2-2,TGTGCCAGCAGACCAGCGGGAGTCCCCGGGGAGCTGTTTTTT,CASRPAGVPGELFF
TRBV2,11,NA,NA,TRBJ1-2,TGTGCCAGCAGTGAAGCGACCTTCTACACCTTC,CASSEATFYTF
TRBV4-1,17,NA,TRBD1,TRBJ2-5,TGCGCCAGCAGCCAAGATAAGAAGGGACAGCTCCAAGAGACCCAGTACTTC,CASSQDKKGQLQETQYF
TRBV11-3,14,NA,NA,TRBJ1-1,TGTGCCAGCAGCTTAGCAGGAATTGACACTGAAGCTTTCTTT,CASSLAGIDTEAFF
TRBV5-4,17,NA,NA,TRBJ2-1,TGTGCCAGCAGCTTGGCCGGTATCAGGGGACCCTCAAATGAGCAGTTCTTC,CASSLAGIRGPSNEQFF
TRBV7-9,17,NA,TRBD1,TRBJ1-2,TGTGCCAGCAGCCGACTAACCACAGGGGGACCGAACTATGGCTACACCTTC,CASSRLTTGGPNYGYTF
TRBV7-9,13,NA,NA,TRBJ1-1,TGTGCCAGCAGCTTGAGGCCGACAGATGAAGCTTTCTTT,CASSLRPTDEAFF
TRBV28,13,once,NA,TRBJ2-5,TGTGCCAGCGGACTGAGTAGCCCAGAGACCCAGTACTTC,CASGLSSPETQYF
TRBV9,15,NA,NA,TRBJ2-1,TGTGCCAGCAGCGTAGGAGGGGGGTTGAGCCATGAGCAGTTCTTC,CASSVGGGLSHEQFF
TRBV6-5,11,NA,NA,TRBJ2-3,TGTGCCAGCACCCACAGGGATACGCAGTATTTT,CASTHRDTQYF
TRBV5-1,13,NA,TRBD1,TRBJ2-7,TGCGCCAGCAGCCCGGGACAGGGAAGCGAGCAGTACTTC,CASSPGQGSEQYF
TRBV19,14,NA,NA,TRBJ1-6,TGTGCCAGTAGGGGGGATCCATATAATTCACCCCTCCACTTT,CASRGDPYNSPLHF
TRBV5-1,16,NA,NA,TRBJ2-6,TGCGCCAGCAGCTTGGAGGGACCCTCTGGGGCCAACGTCCTGACTTTC,CASSLEGPSGANVLTF
TRBV28,12,NA,NA,TRBJ1-2,TGTGCCAGCAGCCCTGGACGGTATGGCTACACCTTC,CASSPGRYGYTF
TRBV6-6,14,NA,NA,TRBJ1-2,TGTGCCAGCAGGCCCCGTGACAGTCTTTATGGCTACACCTTC,CASRPRDSLYGYTF
TRBV19,18,few,TRBD1,TRBJ2-6,TGTGCCAGTAGTATAGGTCGGCAGGGGGCGACTGGGGCCAACGTCCTGACTTTC,CASSIGRQGATGANVLTF
TRBV11-2,13,NA,NA,TRBJ1-2,TGTGCCAGCAGCTTTGACAGTTCTTATGGCTACACCTTC,CASSFDSSYGYTF
TRBV5-6,13,NA,NA,TRBJ2-7,TGTGCCAGCAGCAATACTAGCCGGTACGAGCAGTACTTC,CASSNTSRYEQYF
TRBV19,13,once,NA,TRBJ2-5,TGTGCCAGTAGGAACCTAGGCTCAGAGACCCAGTACTTC,CASRNLGSETQYF
TRBV2,15,NA,NA,TRBJ2-2,TGTGCCAGCAGTGAATCTACTTTGGACACCGGGGAGCTGTTTTTT,CASSESTLDTGELFF
TRBV30,13,once,NA,TRBJ2-3,TGTGCCTGGAGTAGGGGGGGTACAGATACGCAGTATTTT,CAWSRGGTDTQYF
TRBV2,13,NA,NA,TRBJ1-1,TGTGCCAGCAGTGCGAGGGAGAACACTGAAGCTTTCTTT,CASSARENTEAFF
TRBV5-4,13,NA,NA,TRBJ1-5,TGTGCCAGCAGCCGCGATATTAATCAGCCCCAGCATTTT,CASSRDINQPQHF
TRBV4-1,17,NA,NA,TRBJ1-6,TGCGCCAGCAGCCAAGATCGGCGGGGAACCGATAATTCACCCCTCCACTTT,CASSQDRRGTDNSPLHF
TRBV7-2,19,once,TRBD2,TRBJ2-4,TGTGCCAGCAGCTCCGCTCGGGGGGGGGCTGCAAGGGGCAAAAACATTCAGTACTTC,CASSSARGGAARGKNIQYF
TRBV5-1,15,once,NA,TRBJ1-5,TGCGCCAGCAGCCCCCAGGGATATAGCAATCAGCCCCAGCATTTT,CASSPQGYSNQPQHF
TRBV5-1,16,NA,NA,TRBJ1-6,TGCGCCAGCAGCCAGACAGGAAGCTCCTATAATTCACCCCTCCACTTT,CASSQTGSSYNSPLHF
TRBV7-2,15,NA,TRBD2,TRBJ2-7,TGTGCCAGCAGCAAAGGACTAGCGGGATCCTACGAGCAGTACTTC,CASSKGLAGSYEQYF
TRBV18,14,NA,NA,TRBJ1-2,TGTGCCAGCTCACCTAGGCAGGAACCCTATGGCTACACCTTC,CASSPRQEPYGYTF
TRBV10-3,13,NA,NA,TRBJ1-1,TGTGCCATCAGTGAGACAGGGCAAGGTGAAGCTTTCTTT,CAISETGQGEAFF
TRBV30,13,few,TRBD1,TRBJ1-1,TGTGCCTGGAGACGGACAGGGAACACTGAAGCTTTCTTT,CAWRRTGNTEAFF
TRBV29-1,13,NA,NA,TRBJ2-2,TGCAGCTCTTTCTGGGGGGACACCGGGGAGCTGTTTTTT,CSSFWGDTGELFF
TRBV7-8,13,NA,NA,TRBJ2-7,TGTGCCAGCAGCGTATCCGTGCAAAACGAGCAGTACTTC,CASSVSVQNEQYF
TRBV10-3,14,NA,TRBD1,TRBJ2-1,TGTGCCTCGGGGGGACAGGGAAACTACAATGAGCAGTTCTTC,CASGGQGNYNEQFF
TRBV5-4,15,NA,TRBD2,TRBJ2-7,TGTGCCAGCAGCTTGTCCAGCGGGGGGCCCTACGAGCAGTACTTC,CASSLSSGGPYEQYF
TRBV7-6,15,few,NA,TRBJ1-6,TGTGCCAGCAGCTTAGAACAGAGCTTCAATTCACCCCTCCACTTT,CASSLEQSFNSPLHF
TRBV10-3,14,NA,NA,TRBJ1-1,TGTGCCATCAGTGATCGGGCAGGAGACACTGAAGCTTTCTTT,CAISDRAGDTEAFF
TRBV19,15,once,TRBD1,TRBJ1-3,TGTGCCAGTAGTCCGGGGACAGCCTCTGGAAACACCATATATTTT,CASSPGTASGNTIYF
TRBV7-2,14,NA,TRBD1,TRBJ2-5,TGTGCCAGCAGCCCGGGACAGACTCCTGAGACCCAGTACTTC,CASSPGQTPETQYF
TRBV5-1,12,NA,NA,TRBJ2-7,TGCGCCAGCAGCTTGACACTTTCCGAGCAGTACTTC,CASSLTLSEQYF
TRBV2,15,NA,TRBD2,TRBJ2-2,TGTGCCAGCAGTGAAATAGCGGGTAACACCGGGGAGCTGTTTTTT,CASSEIAGNTGELFF
TRBV2,13,NA,NA,TRBJ2-5,TGTGCCAGCAGTGAAATCGGGGAAGAGACCCAGTACTTC,CASSEIGEETQYF
TRBV19,13,once,TRBD2,TRBJ2-7,TGTGCCAGTAGTCTAGCGGGAGGTCTCGAGCAGTACTTC,CASSLAGGLEQYF
TRBV27,13,NA,NA,TRBJ1-2,TGTGCCAGCAGTTCCGGGAACCCAAGAGGCTACACCTTC,CASSSGNPRGYTF